This TCR beta chain was obtained from a study of T cells in Graves' hyperthyroidism and ophthalmopathy. Findings of the study overall: Model output signaled ophthalmopathy a median 6.5 months ahead of onset.

CDR3 length: 14 amino acids. V shed 6 bases, J shed 5 bases, and the junction held 6 bases outside the gene matches. Germline CDR1 MNHNS, CDR2 SASEGT. From RNA transcripts, TCR beta CDR3 regions were amplified. HTBI primers drove first-round RT-PCR of the TCR CDR3. TCRdb re-called the multiplex PCR reads with MiXCR, one entry per CDR3 protein. The sample has under 300,000 distinct CDR3 sequences; approximately 26% are singletons. With a duration under 2 months, the hyperthyroidism was newly diagnosed in patients aged 18 to 65. This clonotype was found many times. The antigen is unknown. The sequenced sample was blood. The chain is built from TRBV6-1 and TRBJ1-5; TRBD1 agrees at 8 bases. The origin of this receptor is a man aged 40-55 years with Graves' hyperthyroidism that later progressed to Graves' ophthalmopathy. CDR3 in amino acids: CASRPTGEDQPQHF. Written as DNA, the CDR3 is TGTGCCAGCAGACCGACAGGGGAAGATCAGCCCCAGCATTTT.